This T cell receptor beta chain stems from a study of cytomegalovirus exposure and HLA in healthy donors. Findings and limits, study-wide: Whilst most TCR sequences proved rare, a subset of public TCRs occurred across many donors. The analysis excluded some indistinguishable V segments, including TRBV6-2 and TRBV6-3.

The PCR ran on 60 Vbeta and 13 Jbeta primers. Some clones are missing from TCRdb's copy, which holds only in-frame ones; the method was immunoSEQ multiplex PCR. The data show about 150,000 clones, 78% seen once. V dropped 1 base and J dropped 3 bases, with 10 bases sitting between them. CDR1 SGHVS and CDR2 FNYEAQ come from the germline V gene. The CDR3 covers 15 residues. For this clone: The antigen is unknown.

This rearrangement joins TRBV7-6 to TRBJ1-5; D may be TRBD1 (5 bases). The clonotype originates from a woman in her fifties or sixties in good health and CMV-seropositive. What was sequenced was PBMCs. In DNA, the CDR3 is TGTGCCAGCAGCTTAGTTCCAGGGCCCAATCAGCCCCAGCATTTT. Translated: CASSLVPGPNQPQHF.